The clone carrying this T cell receptor (beta chain) came up once. Assay used: immunoSEQ multiplex PCR; TCRdb lists only in-frame clones, some missing. The table lists some 50,000 clones, 87% of them singletons. The data originate from a study of blood T cell repertoires in COVID-19. The J segment lost 0 bases and the V segment lost 4 bases, leaving 11 bases of the junction unmatched. Germline loops: CDR1 LGHNT, CDR2 FRNRAP. The length of the CDR3 is 18 residues. V gene TRBV12-5 combines with J gene TRBJ1-3; 8 nucleotides align to TRBD1. The source of this sequence is a human donor in a cohort sampled during active COVID-19. Sequenced input: peripheral blood. The chain's CDR3 is CASGSMPGTGLSGNTIYF. The DNA of the CDR3 is TGTGCTAGTGGTTCCATGCCCGGGACAGGCCTCTCTGGAAACACCATATATTTT.